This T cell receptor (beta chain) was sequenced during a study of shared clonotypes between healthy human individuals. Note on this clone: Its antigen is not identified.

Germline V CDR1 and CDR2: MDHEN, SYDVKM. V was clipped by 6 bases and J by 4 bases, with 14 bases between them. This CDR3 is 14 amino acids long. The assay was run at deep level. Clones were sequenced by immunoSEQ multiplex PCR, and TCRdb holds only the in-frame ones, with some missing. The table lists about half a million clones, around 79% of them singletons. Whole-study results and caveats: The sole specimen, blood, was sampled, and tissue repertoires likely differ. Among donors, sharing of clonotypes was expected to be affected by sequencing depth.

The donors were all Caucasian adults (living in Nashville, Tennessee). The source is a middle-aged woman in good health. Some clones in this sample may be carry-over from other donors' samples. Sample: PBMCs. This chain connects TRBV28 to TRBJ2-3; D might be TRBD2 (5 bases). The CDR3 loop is CASSHGLGADTQYF. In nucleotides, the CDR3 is TGTGCCAGCAGCCACGGACTCGGGGCAGATACGCAGTATTTT.